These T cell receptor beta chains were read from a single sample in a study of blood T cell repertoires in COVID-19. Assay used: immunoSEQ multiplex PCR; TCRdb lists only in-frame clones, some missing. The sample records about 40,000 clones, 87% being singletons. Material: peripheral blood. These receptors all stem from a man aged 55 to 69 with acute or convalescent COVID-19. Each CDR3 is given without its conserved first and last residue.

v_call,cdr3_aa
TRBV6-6,ASTTGSYNEQF
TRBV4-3,ASSQGRTYGYT
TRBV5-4,ASSSDGLYGYT
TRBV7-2,ASAGSHLYGYT
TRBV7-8,ASSPQGQGGF
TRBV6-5,ASSAPGGSYPPLH
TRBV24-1,ATSDSTGSGNTIY
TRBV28,ASSFLRGTGGGGEQF
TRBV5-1,ASSLNVGRAGNEQF
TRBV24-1,ATSDSASSGSTDTQY